This TCR beta chain was identified during a study of blood T cell repertoires in COVID-19. Across the study: Donors in the United States, Italy and Spain gave samples during acute or convalescent COVID-19. From T cells, B-cell-depleted T cells, or PBMCs came the material, which was cDNA or gDNA.

Germline V CDR1 and CDR2: SGHRS, YFSETQ. V dropped 3 bases and J dropped 8 bases, with 23 bases sitting between them. The CDR3 loop spans 16 amino acids. Per the original methods: Amplifying reference gene primers gave estimates of nucleated cell counts. The protocol was immunoSEQ multiplex PCR, while the TCRdb copy is restricted to in-frame clones and leaves out a portion. Clone size and V and J calls were adopted from that table, with D and trimming inferred from the DNA. Here the sample spans 70,000 to 75,000 clones, 79% being singletons. The rearrangement joins TRBV5-1 to TRBJ1-2; tentatively, D is TRBD1 (6 bases). This receptor was obtained from a man in his fifties or sixties with active or convalescent COVID-19. Sequencing was performed on peripheral blood. Here the CDR3 reads CASSSGGRGQTLGYTF. CDR3 DNA: TGCGCCAGCAGCTCTGGGGGACGAGGACAGACATTAGGCTACACCTTC. Full variable domain (rest looked up from reference TRBV5-1 and TRBJ1-2): KAGVTQTPRYLIKTRGQQVTLSCSPISGHRSVSWYQQTPGQGLQFLFEYFSETQRNKGNFPGRFSGRQFSNSRSEMNVSTLELGDSALYLCASSSGGRGQTLGYTFGSGTRLTVV.